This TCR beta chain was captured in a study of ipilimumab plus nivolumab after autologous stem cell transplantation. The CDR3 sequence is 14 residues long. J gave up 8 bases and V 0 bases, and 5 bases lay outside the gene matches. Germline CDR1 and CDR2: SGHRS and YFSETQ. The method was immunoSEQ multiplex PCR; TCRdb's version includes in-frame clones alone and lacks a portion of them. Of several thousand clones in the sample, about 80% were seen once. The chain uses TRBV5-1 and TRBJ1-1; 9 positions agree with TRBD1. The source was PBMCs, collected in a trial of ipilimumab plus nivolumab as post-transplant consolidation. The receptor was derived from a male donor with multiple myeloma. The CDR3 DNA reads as TGCGCCAGCAGCTTGGGGACAGGGGCACCCGAAGCTTTCTTT. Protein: CASSLGTGAPEAFF. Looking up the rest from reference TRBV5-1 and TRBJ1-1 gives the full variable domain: KAGVTQTPRYLIKTRGQQVTLSCSPISGHRSVSWYQQTPGQGLQFLFEYFSETQRNKGNFPGRFSGRQFSNSRSEMNVSTLELGDSALYLCASSLGTGAPEAFFGQGTRLTVV.